This note documents a single TCR beta chain sequence. Its cognate antigen is unknown. CDR1 is SGHTA and CDR2 is FQGNSA in the germline V gene. V lost 5 bases, J lost 3 bases, and 8 bases lay in between. The CDR3 runs to 13 residues. The PCR used 60 Vbeta and 13 Jbeta primers. Only in-frame clones appear in the TCRdb table, and some are missing; sequencing was by immunoSEQ multiplex PCR. The sample contains some 130,000 clones, approximately 77% of which appear only once. The entry originates in a study of cytomegalovirus exposure and HLA in healthy donors. Study-wide results and limits: In a later analysis, specific HLA alleles were associated with under 20,000 TCR beta sequences at a 0.05 false discovery rate.

This chain joins TRBV7-2 and TRBJ1-5, with D maybe TRBD1 (5 bases). The specimen was PBMCs. The clonotype was recovered from a woman aged 40 to 50 in good health and CMV-seronegative. DNA of the CDR3: TGTGCCAGCAGCCGACAGTCCAATCAGCCCCAGCATTTT. It specifies CASSRQSNQPQHF.